This T cell receptor (beta chain) is from a study of cytomegalovirus exposure and HLA in healthy donors. This clone was picked up one time. Trimming removed 4 bases at V and 5 bases at J, with 10 bases between. From germline, CDR1 is SGHDT and CDR2 YYEEEE. This CDR3 has 12 amino acids. 60 Vbeta and 13 Jbeta primers were used in PCR. Profiled with immunoSEQ multiplex PCR; TCRdb holds only in-frame clones, not every one. The repertoire holds around 99,000 clones, with more than 60% as singletons. The V and J genes are TRBV5-6 and TRBJ2-7; D not resolved. This TCR came from a man aged 50 to 60 in good health and CMV-seropositive. Sequencing input: PBMCs. The CDR3 reads CASSPQRDEQYF. The CDR3, as DNA: TGTGCCAGCAGCCCGCAGCGAGACGAGCAGTACTTC. The full variable domain, with the rest looked up from reference TRBV5-6 and TRBJ2-7, is DAGVTQSPTHLIKTRGQQVTLRCSPKSGHDTVSWYQQALGQGPQFIFQYYEEEERQRGNFPDRFSGHQFPNYSSELNVNALLLGDSALYLCASSPQRDEQYFGPGTRLTVT.